This T cell receptor beta chain comes out of a study of shared clonotypes between healthy human individuals. Study-level information: Participating donors consisted of a couple of women and a few men aged 18 to 49. Study-level points and caveats: Donor clonotype sharing was expected to depend on sequencing depth.

There are 15 residues in the CDR3. V lost 7 bases, J lost 2 bases, and 12 bases lay in between. Germline V CDR1 and CDR2: WSHSY, SAAADI. In this sample, this clone turned up many times. Its antigen is currently unknown. Using immunoSEQ multiplex PCR, the repertoire was profiled, and TCRdb retains in-frame clones only, with some absent. In the table there are about 600,000 clones, around 76% of which are singletons. The unsorted samples took 90 million or so PBMCs to get genomic DNA. This clonotype was obtained from a woman between 35 and 50 years old in good health. Some clones in this sample may be carry-over from other donors' samples. V usage is TRBV10-2 and J usage is TRBJ2-6; D gene unclear. The specimen was PBMCs. The CDR3 loop is CASTPATAGANVLTF. The CDR3 DNA is TGCGCCAGCACCCCCGCCACGGCTGGGGCCAACGTCCTGACTTTC.